Sequencing of this TCR beta chain was carried out in a study of blood T cell repertoires in COVID-19. Overall study: Samples of COVID-19 (acute and convalescent) were obtained from the United States, Italy and Spain.

Repertoires were generated with immunoSEQ multiplex PCR, while TCRdb's copy carries only in-frame clones and drops some. The sample has about 250,000 clones, about 85% seen once. Trimming removed 4 bases at V and 4 bases at J, with 19 bases between. The CDR3 contains 15 residues. Germline V CDR1 and CDR2: SQVTM, ANQGSEA. What was sequenced was PBMCs or T cells enriched from blood (not recorded which). The J gene is TRBJ1-2, the V gene TRBV29-1, with D perhaps matching TRBD1 (6 bases). The sequence was collected from a woman aged 50 to 60 who had recovered from COVID-19. The CDR3 sequence is CSVVFRTDGIYGYTF. CDR3 nucleotide sequence: TGCAGCGTTGTTTTCCGGACAGACGGGATCTATGGCTACACCTTC.